Below are 4 T cell receptor beta chains sequenced from a single sample in a study of beta chain features in type 1 diabetes (dated by TCRdb to the late 2010s). Library preparation used the immunoSEQ multiplex PCR assay. The entire isolated RNA was reverse transcribed using the High Capacity cDNA Reverse Transcription Kit, and thus expressed TCRB transcripts were sequenced. TCRdb provides this immuneACCESS table in a form limited to in-frame rearrangements. Some clones are lacking; in checked studies, under half of them reflect an unresolved V gene, and why the rest are absent is not known. The sample table records roughly 130,000 clones; 7% to 10% of these occur just once. The top ten clones comprise roughly 0.7% of the sample. The sequenced material came from central memory CD4+ T cells from blood. Receptor source: a man aged 18-30 years in good health.

This clone was detected a few times. The chain couples TRBV9 to TRBJ2-1, with 12 bases fitting TRBD2. The ends lost 3 bases at V and 6 bases at J; junction bases unmatched: 4. CDR1 SGDLS and CDR2 YYNGEE come from the germline V gene. The CDR3 runs 15 residues. This CDR3 reads CASSAVLAGGNEQFF. In DNA, the CDR3 is TGTGCCAGCAGCGCAGTACTAGCGGGGGGCAATGAGCAGTTCTTC.

The chain is built from TRBV10-3 and TRBJ1-1; D uncertain. Germline assignment: CDR1 ENHRY and CDR2 SYGVKD. This CDR3 is built from 12 residues. The V gene lost 8 bases and the J gene lost 1 base, with 8 bases spanning the gap. The CDR3 loop is CAIQAPNTEAFF. The CDR3 DNA is TGTGCCATCCAGGCCCCGAACACTGAAGCTTTCTTT.

The rearrangement joins TRBV6-5 to TRBJ1-5; 9 nucleotides agree with TRBD1. Looked up from germline, CDR1 is MNHEY and CDR2 is SVGAGI. V lost 6 bases to trimming and J lost 2 bases; unmatched junction nucleotides: 5. The CDR3 totals 15 residues. The CDR3 nucleotides are TGTGCCAGCAGGGACAGGGGTGGGGGCAATCAGCCCCAGCATTTT. It translates to CASRDRGGGNQPQHF.

This sequence joins TRBV5-1 and TRBJ2-5; 14 bases line up with TRBD2. The CDR3 extends over 15 amino acids. The V and J ends lost 4 bases and 4 bases, in that order; junction bases with no gene match: 3. Looked up from germline, CDR1 is SGHRS and CDR2 is YFSETQ. DNA for the CDR3: TGCGCCAGCAGCGGGGGGACTAGCGGGGGAGAGACCCAGTACTTC. It codes for CASSGGTSGGETQYF.